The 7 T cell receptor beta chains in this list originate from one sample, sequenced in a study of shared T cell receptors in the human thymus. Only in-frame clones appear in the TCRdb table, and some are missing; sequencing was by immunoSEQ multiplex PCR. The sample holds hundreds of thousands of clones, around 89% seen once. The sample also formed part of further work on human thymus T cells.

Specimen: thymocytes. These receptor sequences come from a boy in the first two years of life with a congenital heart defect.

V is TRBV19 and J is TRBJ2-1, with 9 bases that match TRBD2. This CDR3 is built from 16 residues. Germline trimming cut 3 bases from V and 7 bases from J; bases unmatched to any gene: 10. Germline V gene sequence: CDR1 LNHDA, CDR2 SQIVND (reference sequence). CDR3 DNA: TGTGCCAGTAGTATGGGGCGGGAGGCGGGGGGGAATGAGCAGTTCTTC. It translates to CASSMGREAGGNEQFF. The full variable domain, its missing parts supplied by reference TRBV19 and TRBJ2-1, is DGGITQSPKYLFRKEGQNVTLSCEQNLNHDAMYWYRQDPGQGLRLIYYSQIVNDFQKGDIAEGYSVSREKKESFPLTVTSAQKNPTAFYLCASSMGREAGGNEQFFGPGTRLTVL.

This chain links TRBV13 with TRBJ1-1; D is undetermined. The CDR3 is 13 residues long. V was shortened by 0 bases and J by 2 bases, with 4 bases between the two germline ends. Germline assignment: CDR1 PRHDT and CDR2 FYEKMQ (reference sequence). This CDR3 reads CASSLGSNTEAFF. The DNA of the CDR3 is TGTGCCAGCAGCTTAGGCTCTAACACTGAAGCTTTCTTT.

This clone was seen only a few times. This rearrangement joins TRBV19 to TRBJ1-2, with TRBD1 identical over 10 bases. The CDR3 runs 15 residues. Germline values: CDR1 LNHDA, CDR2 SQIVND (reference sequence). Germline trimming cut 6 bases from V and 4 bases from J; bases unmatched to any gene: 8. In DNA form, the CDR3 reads TGTGCCAGTAGCCCCGGGACAGGGGAATGCTATGGCTACACCTTC. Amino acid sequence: CASSPGTGECYGYTF.

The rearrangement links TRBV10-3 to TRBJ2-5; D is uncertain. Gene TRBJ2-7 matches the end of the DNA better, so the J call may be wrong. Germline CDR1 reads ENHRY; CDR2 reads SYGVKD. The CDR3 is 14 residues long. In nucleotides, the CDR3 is TGTGCCATCAGTGAATCAAGGAGCTCCTACGAGCAGTACTTC. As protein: CAISESRSSYEQYF.

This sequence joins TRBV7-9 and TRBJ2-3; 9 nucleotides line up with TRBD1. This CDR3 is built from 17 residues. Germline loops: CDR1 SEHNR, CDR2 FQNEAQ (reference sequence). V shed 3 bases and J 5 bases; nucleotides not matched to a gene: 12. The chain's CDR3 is CASSLAPRTGEEDTQYF. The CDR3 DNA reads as TGTGCCAGCAGCTTGGCCCCCCGGACAGGGGAGGAAGATACGCAGTATTTT.

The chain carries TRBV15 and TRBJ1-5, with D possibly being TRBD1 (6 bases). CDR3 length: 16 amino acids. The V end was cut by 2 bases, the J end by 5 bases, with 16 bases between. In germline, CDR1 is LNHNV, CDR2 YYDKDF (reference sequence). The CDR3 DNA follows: TGTGCCACCAGCAGAACCGGGACACCAGTCTATCAGCCCCAGCATTTT. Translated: CATSRTGTPVYQPQHF.

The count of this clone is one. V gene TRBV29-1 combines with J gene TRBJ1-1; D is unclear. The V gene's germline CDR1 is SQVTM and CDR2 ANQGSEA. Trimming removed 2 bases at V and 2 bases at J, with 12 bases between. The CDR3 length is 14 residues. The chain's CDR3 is CSVESSTPNTEAFF. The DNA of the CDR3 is TGCAGCGTTGAAAGTTCGACACCCAACACTGAAGCTTTCTTT.